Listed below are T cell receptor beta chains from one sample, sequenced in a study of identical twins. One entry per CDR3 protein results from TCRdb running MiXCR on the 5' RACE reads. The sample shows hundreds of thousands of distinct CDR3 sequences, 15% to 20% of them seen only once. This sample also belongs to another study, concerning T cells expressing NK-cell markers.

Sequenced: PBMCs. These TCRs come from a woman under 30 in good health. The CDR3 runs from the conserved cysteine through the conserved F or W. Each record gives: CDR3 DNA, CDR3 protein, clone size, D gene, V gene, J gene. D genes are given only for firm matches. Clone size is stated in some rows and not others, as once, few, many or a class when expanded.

CDR3 DNA: TGCAGTGCCCCCAAGGGGGGAGGCAAAGAGACCCAGTACTTC; CDR3 protein: CSAPKGGGKETQYF; clone size: few; D gene: .; V gene: TRBV20-1; J gene: TRBJ2-5
CDR3 DNA: TGCAGTGTTCACAGGGTTGTCCGGACTGAAGCTTTCTTT; CDR3 protein: CSVHRVVRTEAFF; clone size: .; D gene: .; V gene: TRBV20-1; J gene: TRBJ1-1
CDR3 DNA: TGTGCCAGCCTTGACGGGTACTCCTACGAGCAGTACTTC; CDR3 protein: CASLDGYSYEQYF; clone size: few; D gene: .; V gene: TRBV12-3/TRBV12-4; J gene: TRBJ2-7
CDR3 DNA: TGTGCCAGCAGCTTGGTGAGAGGCAATGAGCAGTTCTTC; CDR3 protein: CASSLVRGNEQFF; clone size: many; D gene: .; V gene: TRBV5-6; J gene: TRBJ2-1
CDR3 DNA: TGTGCCAGCAGTTACTCAGGTAGCGGGAAGTCCTACAATGAGCAGTTCTTC; CDR3 protein: CASSYSGSGKSYNEQFF; clone size: few; D gene: TRBD2; V gene: TRBV6-5; J gene: TRBJ2-1
CDR3 DNA: TGTGCCAGCAGCTTTGGCCCGAGCCAGTTCTTC; CDR3 protein: CASSFGPSQFF; clone size: .; D gene: .; V gene: TRBV7-2; J gene: TRBJ2-1
CDR3 DNA: TGTGCCAGCGGTCCGGGCTACGAGCAGTACTTC; CDR3 protein: CASGPGYEQYF; clone size: many; D gene: .; V gene: TRBV7-9; J gene: TRBJ2-7
CDR3 DNA: TGTGCCAGCAGCGGACTCTCTAGGGGGAGGGGTAATGAGCAGTTCTTC; CDR3 protein: CASSGLSRGRGNEQFF; clone size: .; D gene: .; V gene: TRBV12-3/TRBV12-4; J gene: TRBJ2-1
CDR3 DNA: TGTGCCAGCAGCTTATCCGGGACGGTGGAGGGCGGCTACACCTTC; CDR3 protein: CASSLSGTVEGGYTF; clone size: .; D gene: .; V gene: TRBV11-2; J gene: TRBJ1-2
CDR3 DNA: TGCAGGTCCCACCCAACTAGCGGGAGGCGCGTCAGGGACGAGCAGTACTTC; CDR3 protein: CRSHPTSGRRVRDEQYF; clone size: .; D gene: TRBD2; V gene: TRBV29-1; J gene: TRBJ2-7
CDR3 DNA: TGCAGTGCTAGCTCCGGCCGGGATACGCAGTATTTT; CDR3 protein: CSASSGRDTQYF; clone size: few; D gene: .; V gene: TRBV20-1; J gene: TRBJ2-3
CDR3 DNA: TGTGCCAGCAGCACAGGCCCCACTTACAATGAGCAGTTCTTC; CDR3 protein: CASSTGPTYNEQFF; clone size: .; D gene: .; V gene: TRBV6-1; J gene: TRBJ2-1
CDR3 DNA: TGTGCCATCGCTGCCCCGAATCAGCCCCAGCATTTT; CDR3 protein: CAIAAPNQPQHF; clone size: .; D gene: .; V gene: TRBV10-3; J gene: TRBJ1-5
CDR3 DNA: TGTGCCAGCAGTCTCCGGACTAGCGGGAGGACCTACAATGAGCAGTTCTTC; CDR3 protein: CASSLRTSGRTYNEQFF; clone size: few; D gene: TRBD2; V gene: TRBV12-3/TRBV12-4; J gene: TRBJ2-1
CDR3 DNA: TGTGCCACCAGTGGGCCAGGTGGAAACACCGGGGAGCTGTTTTTT; CDR3 protein: CATSGPGGNTGELFF; clone size: .; D gene: .; V gene: TRBV24-1; J gene: TRBJ2-2
CDR3 DNA: TGTGCCAGCTCACCAGCTGAATATCTGGATGAGCAGTTCTTC; CDR3 protein: CASSPAEYLDEQFF; clone size: .; D gene: .; V gene: TRBV18; J gene: TRBJ2-1
CDR3 DNA: TGTGCCAGCCGTATCCGGGACTCCTACGAGCAGTACTTC; CDR3 protein: CASRIRDSYEQYF; clone size: .; D gene: .; V gene: TRBV12-3/TRBV12-4; J gene: TRBJ2-7
CDR3 DNA: TGCAGTGCCAGCAATATAGAGACCCAGTACTTC; CDR3 protein: CSASNIETQYF; clone size: .; D gene: .; V gene: TRBV20-1; J gene: TRBJ2-5
CDR3 DNA: TGTGCCAGCAGCGTAGGGGGGACTAGCGGAGGCGGGGAGCTGTTTTTT; CDR3 protein: CASSVGGTSGGGELFF; clone size: .; D gene: TRBD2; V gene: TRBV9; J gene: TRBJ2-2
CDR3 DNA: TGTGCCAGCAGCTTAGAGGCAGACCGCACAGATACGCAGTATTTT; CDR3 protein: CASSLEADRTDTQYF; clone size: few; D gene: .; V gene: TRBV7-6; J gene: TRBJ2-3
CDR3 DNA: TGTGCCAGCAGCTTAGCTCGGCGGGGCAATGAGCAGTTCTTC; CDR3 protein: CASSLARRGNEQFF; clone size: .; D gene: .; V gene: TRBV11-2; J gene: TRBJ2-1
CDR3 DNA: TGTGCCAGCAGTGATTCCGGGACAAATACGCAGTATTTT; CDR3 protein: CASSDSGTNTQYF; clone size: .; D gene: .; V gene: TRBV9; J gene: TRBJ2-3
CDR3 DNA: TGTGCCAGCAGGCAAGGACTAGCGGGAGGGCCAGAATCCTACGAGCAGTACTTC; CDR3 protein: CASRQGLAGGPESYEQYF; clone size: few; D gene: TRBD2; V gene: TRBV12-3/TRBV12-4; J gene: TRBJ2-7
CDR3 DNA: TGTGCCAGCAGCAAGGGCGCACAAGAGACCCAGTACTTC; CDR3 protein: CASSKGAQETQYF; clone size: many; D gene: .; V gene: TRBV7-9; J gene: TRBJ2-5
CDR3 DNA: TGCGCCAGCATGGAAGGGGGTGGGGCCAACGTCCTGACTTTC; CDR3 protein: CASMEGGGANVLTF; clone size: .; D gene: .; V gene: TRBV10-2; J gene: TRBJ2-6
CDR3 DNA: TGTGCCAGTAGTATTCCCACTAGCCACGACAGGGTGGAACTGTTCTTC; CDR3 protein: CASSIPTSHDRVELFF; clone size: .; D gene: .; V gene: TRBV19; J gene: TRBJ2-1
CDR3 DNA: TGTGCCAGCTCAGCTGGGAGTAGAAGCAATCAGCCCCAGCATTTT; CDR3 protein: CASSAGSRSNQPQHF; clone size: .; D gene: .; V gene: TRBV18; J gene: TRBJ1-5
CDR3 DNA: TGCAGCGTTGGGACCGGACTAGCGGACTCCTACAATGAGCAGTTCTTC; CDR3 protein: CSVGTGLADSYNEQFF; clone size: .; D gene: TRBD2; V gene: TRBV29-1; J gene: TRBJ2-1
CDR3 DNA: TGTGCCAGCAGTCGCGGTGGCGAGCAGTACTTC; CDR3 protein: CASSRGGEQYF; clone size: many; D gene: .; V gene: TRBV6-2/TRBV6-3; J gene: TRBJ2-7
CDR3 DNA: TGTGCCAGCAGTTTCGATCACTACAATGAGCAGTTCTTC; CDR3 protein: CASSFDHYNEQFF; clone size: .; D gene: .; V gene: TRBV6-5; J gene: TRBJ2-1
CDR3 DNA: TGCGCCAGCAGGGGCGTGGGGGAGACTGAAGCTTTCTTT; CDR3 protein: CASRGVGETEAFF; clone size: .; D gene: .; V gene: TRBV5-1; J gene: TRBJ1-1
CDR3 DNA: TGTGCCAGCAGTTCTTTCGTCCGGGGAAGGAGCTCCTACAATGAGCAGTTCTTC; CDR3 protein: CASSSFVRGRSSYNEQFF; clone size: .; D gene: .; V gene: TRBV12-3/TRBV12-4; J gene: TRBJ2-1
CDR3 DNA: TGTGCCAGCAGACGGGGGGGGAGTGCAGATACGCAGTATTTT; CDR3 protein: CASRRGGSADTQYF; clone size: .; D gene: TRBD2; V gene: TRBV12-3/TRBV12-4; J gene: TRBJ2-3